Below, 28 T cell receptor beta chains from the same sample are listed, as sequenced in a study of T-cell reconstitution after alpha-beta-depleted transplantation in children. Using unique molecular identifiers, the investigators prepared the TCRbeta library. TCRdb processed the PCR reads anew with MiXCR; each CDR3 protein has one entry. The repertoire includes about 610,000 distinct CDR3 sequences, approximately 10% of them detected once, and roughly 4% sits in the top ten. Sequences were derived from PBMCs from the stem cell graft donor, sampled from the stem cell graft. The receptor set was obtained from a human donor who donated a stem cell graft to a child with acute myeloid leukemia.

This clonotype turned up a few times. The genes are TRBV7-6 and TRBJ2-2; D unclear. Germline values: CDR1 SGHVS, CDR2 FNYEAQ. Trimming removed 1 base at V and 0 bases at J, with 12 bases between. The CDR3 has 17 amino acids. The CDR3 loop is CASSLGNSGPNTGELFF. CDR3 sequence (DNA): TGTGCCAGCAGCTTAGGTAACAGTGGACCGAACACCGGGGAGCTGTTTTTT.

At least ten counts were recorded for this clonotype. The chain is built from TRBV29-1 and TRBJ2-1; no firm D call. V lost 4 bases and J 9 bases, leaving 10 bases between the germline ends. This CDR3 region has 11 residues. In germline, CDR1 is SQVTM, CDR2 ANQGSEA. CDR3 in amino acids: CSVVPDTEQFF. The CDR3 DNA reads TGCAGCGTTGTCCCAGATACTGAGCAGTTCTTC.

This clonotype came up many times. V usage is TRBV9 and J usage is TRBJ2-3; D could derive from TRBD1 or TRBD2 (5 bases each). V lost 4 bases and J 0 bases, leaving 15 bases between the germline ends. Looked up from germline, CDR1 is SGDLS and CDR2 is YYNGEE. CDR3 size: 16 residues. The CDR3 DNA follows: TGTGCCAGCAGCCCGCGTTCAGGGACCAGCACAGATACGCAGTATTTT. Residues: CASSPRSGTSTDTQYF.

The chain joins TRBV20-1 to TRBJ2-2; D not resolved. The CDR3 has 16 residues. Trimming stripped 5 bases from V and 0 bases from J, with 16 bases between. Germline CDR1 DFQATT, CDR2 SNEGSKA (reference sequence). The CDR3 sequence is CSAEDLQLSNTGELFF. CDR3 DNA sequence: TGCAGTGCTGAAGACTTACAACTATCGAACACCGGGGAGCTGTTTTTT.

J is TRBJ1-6 and V is TRBV6-1; D is perhaps TRBD1 (5 bases). This CDR3 spans 13 amino acids. V lost 8 bases to trimming and J lost 7 bases, with 12 bases between them. Germline-derived CDR1 and CDR2 are MNHNS and SASEGT. Written as DNA, the CDR3 is TGTGCCAGCCGGCGGGGCCTAAATTCACCCCTCCACTTT. Protein product: CASRRGLNSPLHF.

In its sample, this clonotype was seen a few times. The chain uses TRBV6-1 and TRBJ1-1; D may be TRBD1 (6 bases). V lost 7 bases and J 4 bases, leaving 16 bases between the germline ends. The CDR3 is 14 residues long. In germline, CDR1 is MNHNS, CDR2 SASEGT. In DNA form, the CDR3 reads TGTGCCAGCACCGGGGGGGGCCTAGGCACTGAAGCTTTCTTT. This encodes CASTGGGLGTEAFF.

This clonotype was observed a handful of times. The chain has TRBV6-2 or TRBV6-3 and TRBJ2-7; 7 bases line up with TRBD2. The CDR3 is made up of 15 amino acids. Unmatched junction bases numbered 8, after V lost 6 bases and J lost 0 bases. The germline V gene has CDR1 MNHEY and CDR2 SVGEGT. In nucleotides, the CDR3 is TGTGCCAGCAGGAATAGCGGGTATACCTCCTACGAGCAGTACTTC. It yields the protein CASRNSGYTSYEQYF.

This clonotype was found a few times. CDR3 DNA: TGTGCCAGCAGACCTAGCGGGAGGGCCCTCCGCAATGAGCAGTTCTTC. As protein: CASRPSGRALRNEQFF. V and J are TRBV12-3 or TRBV12-4 and TRBJ2-1, with 12 bases matching TRBD2. The CDR3 length is 16 residues. Trimming cost V 6 bases and J 6 bases; bases outside gene matches: 9.

In its sample, this clonotype was seen many times. The chain recombines TRBV7-2 with TRBJ2-1; no clear D gene. Trimming cost V 1 base and J 5 bases, with 12 bases left between them. Per the germline V gene, CDR1 is SGHTA and CDR2 is FQGNSA. The CDR3 totals 15 residues. Here the CDR3 DNA reads TGTGCCAGCAGCTTAGGGCTAGGCCCCCACAATGAGCAGTTCTTC. Translating it yields CASSLGLGPHNEQFF. Full variable domain (outside the CDR3, taken from reference TRBV7-2 and TRBJ2-1): GAGVSQSPSNKVTEKGKDVELRCDPISGHTALYWYRQSLGQGLEFLIYFQGNSAPDKSGLPSDRFSAERTGGSVSTLTIQRTQQEDSAVYLCASSLGLGPHNEQFFGPGTRLTVL.

This clonotype was seen repeatedly, ten times or more. The rearrangement joins TRBV20-1 to TRBJ2-4, with D possibly being TRBD1 (5 bases). The CDR3 has 15 residues. Germline assignment: CDR1 DFQATT and CDR2 SNEGSKA (reference sequence). V lost 3 bases and J lost 0, with 12 bases in between. The CDR3 coding sequence is TGCAGTGCTAGTAGGGGTGCGCTAGCCAAAAACATTCAGTACTTC. This gives the protein CSASRGALAKNIQYF.

The rearrangement joins TRBV12-3 or TRBV12-4 to TRBJ1-2; TRBD1 agrees at 7 bases. The CDR3 runs 14 residues. The J segment lost 5 bases and the V segment lost 6 bases, leaving 9 bases of the junction unmatched. The CDR3 region has the DNA TGTGCCAGCAGCGTTCGACAGGGAGGTTATGGCTACACCTTC. This sequence encodes CASSVRQGGYGYTF.

This sequence joins TRBV27 and TRBJ2-7; D unresolved. The germline V gene has CDR1 MNHEY and CDR2 SMNVEV (reference sequence). V was trimmed by 5 bases and J by 6 bases, leaving 17 bases between them. The CDR3 extends over 14 amino acids. CDR3 bases: TGTGCCAGCAGTCCACGTTCCCTAGGATCCGAGCAGTACTTC. Amino acid sequence: CASSPRSLGSEQYF.

This clonotype showed up just a few times. This chain uses TRBV7-3 with TRBJ1-1; D call uncertain. The CDR3 is 14 amino acids. The germline gives CDR1 SGHTA, CDR2 FQGTGA. V lost 5 bases and J lost 1, with 11 bases in between. CDR3 residues: CASSQTPGNTEAFF. The CDR3 nucleotides are TGTGCCAGCAGCCAGACACCCGGGAACACTGAAGCTTTCTTT.

Concerning this clonotype: Given a much more abundant clone one base away, this may be a read error. The chain couples TRBV4-2 to TRBJ2-7; D gene uncertain. Germline assignment: CDR1 LGHNA and CDR2 YNFKEQ. Trimming cost V 5 bases and J 6 bases, with 17 bases left between them. The CDR3 consists of 14 residues. The CDR3 sequence is CASSFGPSTCEQYF. The DNA of the CDR3 is TGTGCCAGCAGCTTCGGCCCCTCAACCTGCGAGCAGTACTTC.

This clonotype came up many times. This rearrangement joins TRBV5-1 to TRBJ2-2, with a tentative D call TRBD2 (6 bases). This CDR3 comprises 16 residues. Germline assignment: CDR1 SGHRS and CDR2 YFSETQ. Deletions cut 0 bases from V and 1 base from J, with 10 bases between. CDR3 in DNA: TGCGCCAGCAGCTTGGCCGGCGGGGTGAACACCGGGGAGCTGTTTTTT. This gives the protein CASSLAGGVNTGELFF.

This clonotype was detected a few times. This chain connects TRBV15 to TRBJ2-4; D may be TRBD1 (6 bases). Trimming cost V 2 bases and J 8 bases, with 10 bases left between them. Germline assignment: CDR1 LNHNV and CDR2 YYDKDF (reference sequence). The CDR3 runs 13 residues. The chain's CDR3 is CATSRPQGYIQYF. The CDR3 DNA reads as TGTGCCACCAGCAGACCACAGGGATACATTCAGTACTTC.

The CDR3 sequence is CSAREAGTDVGGPQHF. DNA for the CDR3: TGCAGTGCTAGAGAGGCCGGGACAGACGTCGGGGGGCCCCAGCATTTT. The rearrangement joins TRBV20-1 to TRBJ1-5; TRBD1 matches 7 bases. Losses at the gene ends were 0 bases for V and 9 bases for J; bases not matched to a gene: 14. This CDR3 has 16 residues. Germline V gene sequence: CDR1 DFQATT, CDR2 SNEGSKA (reference sequence).

This clonotype was seen ten or more times. The chain employs TRBV25-1 and TRBJ1-6; unclear D gene. The ends were cut back, 8 bases at V and 9 bases at J, with 14 bases in the middle. The CDR3 runs to 13 residues. CDR1 and CDR2 (germline): MGHDK, SYGVNS. The CDR3 sequence is CASSEWAVSPLHF. DNA of the CDR3: TGTGCCAGCTCCGAGTGGGCAGTTTCACCCCTCCACTTT.

This clonotype was seen a handful of times. The genes are TRBV10-3 and TRBJ2-5; 7 bases fit TRBD1. V trimming: 5 bases; J trimming: 5 bases; junction bases outside the gene matches: 11. This CDR3 is 15 amino acids long. CDR1 ENHRY and CDR2 SYGVKD come from the germline V gene. The CDR3 protein is CAISQGTVKGETQYF. The CDR3 nucleotides are TGTGCCATCAGTCAGGGGACAGTCAAGGGGGAGACCCAGTACTTC.

V gene TRBV28 combines with J gene TRBJ1-4, with 8 bases lining up with TRBD1. The length of the CDR3 is 15 residues. The ends lost 6 bases at V and 3 bases at J; junction bases unmatched: 6. From germline, CDR1 is MDHEN and CDR2 SYDVKM. The CDR3 DNA sequence: TGTGCCAGCAGGCGTCAGGGGGCAGCTAATGAAAAACTGTTTTTT. It is translated as CASRRQGAANEKLFF.

In its sample, this clonotype was seen many times. V is TRBV11-2 and J is TRBJ2-1; 10 bases match TRBD2. The CDR3 extends over 16 amino acids. CDR1 is SGHAT, CDR2 FQNNGV, per germline. The trim removed 4 bases at V and 5 bases at J, leaving 8 bases unmatched. The chain's CDR3 is CASSSFSGRLDNEQFF. The CDR3 DNA reads TGTGCCAGCAGCTCATTTAGCGGGAGGCTTGACAATGAGCAGTTCTTC.

In its sample, this clonotype was seen many times. The chain joins TRBV4-3 to TRBJ2-3; no clear D. CDR3 length equals 13 residues. The germline V gene has CDR1 LGHNA and CDR2 YSLEER. The V gene lost 4 bases and the J gene lost 6 bases, with 11 bases spanning the gap. The CDR3 DNA reads as TGCGCCAGCAGCCGTCTAGTTCTTGATACGCAGTATTTT. Amino acids: CASSRLVLDTQYF.

This clonotype showed up many times. The V and J genes are TRBV5-1 and TRBJ1-6; 8 bases line up with TRBD1. Trimming at V came to 4 bases and at J to 8 bases, leaving 8 bases not matched to a gene. Germline assignment: CDR1 SGHRS and CDR2 YFSETQ. This CDR3 contains 15 residues. This CDR3 is CASSRGQGWDSPLHF. In DNA form, the CDR3 reads TGCGCCAGCAGCCGCGGACAGGGATGGGATTCACCCCTCCACTTT. Together with reference TRBV5-1 and TRBJ1-6, the CDR3 gives the full variable domain: KAGVTQTPRYLIKTRGQQVTLSCSPISGHRSVSWYQQTPGQGLQFLFEYFSETQRNKGNFPGRFSGRQFSNSRSEMNVSTLELGDSALYLCASSRGQGWDSPLHFGNGTRLTVT.

The V and J genes are TRBV29-1 and TRBJ2-6, with D tentatively TRBD2 (6 bases). V lost 5 bases, J lost 2 bases, and 13 bases lay in between. Germline CDR1 and CDR2: SQVTM and ANQGSEA. The CDR3 covers 15 residues. The CDR3 here is CSVSAGPTGANVLTF. Written as DNA, the CDR3 is TGCAGCGTTTCCGCGGGGCCCACTGGGGCCAACGTCCTGACTTTC.

The chain is built from TRBV11-2 and TRBJ2-1; D gene ambiguous. The CDR3 length is 14 residues. Trimming took 0 bases from V and 7 from J, leaving 10 bases between them. Germline assignment: CDR1 SGHAT and CDR2 FQNNGV. The CDR3 here is CASSLDRVANEQFF. For the CDR3, the DNA is TGTGCCAGCAGCTTAGATAGGGTGGCGAATGAGCAGTTCTTC.

This clonotype was counted only a few times. The chain joins TRBV7-2 to TRBJ2-4; no definite D call. The V gene lost 3 bases and the J gene lost 6 bases, with 9 bases spanning the gap. CDR3 size: 13 residues. CDR1 SGHTA and CDR2 FQGNSA come from the germline V gene. The CDR3, as DNA: TGTGCCAGCAGCTTGGACCAATTAAACATTCAGTACTTC. Amino acid sequence: CASSLDQLNIQYF.

The chain links TRBV3-1 to TRBJ2-5; 8 bases line up with TRBD1. There are 16 residues in the CDR3. Looked up from germline, CDR1 is LGHDT and CDR2 is YNNKEL (reference sequence). The V and J ends lost 4 bases and 2 bases, in that order; junction bases with no gene match: 9. The CDR3 here is CASSRAGTGKQETQYF. The CDR3 nucleotides read TGTGCCAGCAGCCGTGCCGGGACAGGAAAACAAGAGACCCAGTACTTC.

The chain couples TRBV27 to TRBJ2-2; TRBD2 aligns across 12 bases. The germline V gene encodes CDR1 MNHEY and CDR2 SMNVEV (reference sequence). V lost 6 bases, J lost 7 bases, and 0 bases stayed unmatched. This CDR3 contains 13 residues. CDR3 DNA: TGTGCCAGCAGGACTAGCGGGGGCGGGGAGCTGTTTTTT. As protein: CASRTSGGGELFF.